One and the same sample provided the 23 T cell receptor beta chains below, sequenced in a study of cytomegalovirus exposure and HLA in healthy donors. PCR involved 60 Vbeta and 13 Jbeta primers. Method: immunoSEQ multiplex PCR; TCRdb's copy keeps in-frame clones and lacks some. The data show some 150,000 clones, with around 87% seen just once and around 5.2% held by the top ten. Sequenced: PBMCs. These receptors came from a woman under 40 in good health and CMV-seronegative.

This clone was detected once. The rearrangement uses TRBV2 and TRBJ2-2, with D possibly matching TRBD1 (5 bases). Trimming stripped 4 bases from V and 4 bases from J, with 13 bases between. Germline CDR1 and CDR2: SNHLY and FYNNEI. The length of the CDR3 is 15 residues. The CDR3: CASSVLGASTGELFF. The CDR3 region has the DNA TGTGCCAGCAGTGTCTTAGGGGCCAGCACCGGGGAGCTGTTTTTT.

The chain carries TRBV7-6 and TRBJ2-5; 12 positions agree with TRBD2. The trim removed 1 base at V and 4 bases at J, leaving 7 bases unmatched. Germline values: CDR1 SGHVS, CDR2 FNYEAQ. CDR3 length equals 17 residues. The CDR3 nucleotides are TGTGCCAGCAGCTTAGAACCCCCGACTAGCGGGAGAGAGACCCAGTACTTC. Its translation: CASSLEPPTSGRETQYF.

The CDR3 nucleotides read TGTGCCAGTAGTCTCTCCGTAGGCAGGGCGACCGGGGAGCTGTTTTTT. Amino acid sequence: CASSLSVGRATGELFF. This chain links TRBV19 with TRBJ2-2, with D maybe TRBD1 (5 bases). Trimming pared 5 bases from V and 5 bases from J, leaving 18 bases between. Germline V gene data show CDR1 as LNHDA and CDR2 as SQIVND (reference sequence). CDR3 length equals 16 residues.

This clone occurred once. CDR3 bases: TGCGCCAGCAGCCAAGGTGGACAGGGGGCTGGAAACACCATATATTTT. Translation: CASSQGGQGAGNTIYF. This chain connects TRBV4-1 to TRBJ1-3; 10 bases are a match to TRBD1. CDR1 and CDR2 from the germline V gene are MGHRA and YSYEKL. The CDR3 length is 16 residues. The V segment lost 1 base and the J segment 2 bases; nucleotides outside the gene matches: 2.

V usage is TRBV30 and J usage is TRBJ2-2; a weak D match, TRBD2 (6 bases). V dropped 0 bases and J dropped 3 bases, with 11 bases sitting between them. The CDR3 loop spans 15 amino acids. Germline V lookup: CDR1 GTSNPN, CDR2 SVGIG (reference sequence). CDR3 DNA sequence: TGTGCCTGGAGTGTACTTGGGGGGTACACCGGGGAGCTGTTTTTT. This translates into CAWSVLGGYTGELFF.

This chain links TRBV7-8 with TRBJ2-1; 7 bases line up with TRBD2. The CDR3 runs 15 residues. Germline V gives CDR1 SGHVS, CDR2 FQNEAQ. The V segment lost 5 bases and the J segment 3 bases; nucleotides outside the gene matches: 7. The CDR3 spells CASSRAGGSYNEQFF. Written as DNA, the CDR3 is TGTGCCAGCAGCCGAGCCGGGGGGAGCTACAATGAGCAGTTCTTC.

CDR3 sequence reads: CAWRTTGYYHEQYF. CDR3 nucleotides: TGTGCCTGGAGGACGACAGGGTATTATCACGAGCAGTACTTC. V is TRBV30 and J is TRBJ2-7, with TRBD1 identical over 7 bases. The length of the CDR3 is 14 residues. Germline CDR1 and CDR2: GTSNPN and SVGIG (reference sequence). Trimming at V came to 3 bases and at J to 5 bases, leaving 10 bases not matched to a gene.

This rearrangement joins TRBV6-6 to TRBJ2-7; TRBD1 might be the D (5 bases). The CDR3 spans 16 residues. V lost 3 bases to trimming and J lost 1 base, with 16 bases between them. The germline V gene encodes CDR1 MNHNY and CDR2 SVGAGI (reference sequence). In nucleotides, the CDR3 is TGTGCCAGCAGTTATAAGTTCCCGGACATTTCCTACGAGCAGTACTTC. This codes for CASSYKFPDISYEQYF.

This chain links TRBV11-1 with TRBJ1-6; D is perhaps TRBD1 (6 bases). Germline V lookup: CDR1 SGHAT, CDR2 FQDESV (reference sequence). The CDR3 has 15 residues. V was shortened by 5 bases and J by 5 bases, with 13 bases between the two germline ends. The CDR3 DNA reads TGTGCCAGCAGCGATGACAGGCCGAATAATTCACCCCTCCACTTT. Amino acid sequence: CASSDDRPNNSPLHF. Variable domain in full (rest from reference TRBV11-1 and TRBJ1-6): EAEVAQSPRYKITEKSQAVAFWCDPISGHATLYWYRQILGQGPELLVQFQDESVVDDSQLPKDRFSAERLKGVDSTLKIQPAELGDSAMYLCASSDDRPNNSPLHFGNGTRLTVT.

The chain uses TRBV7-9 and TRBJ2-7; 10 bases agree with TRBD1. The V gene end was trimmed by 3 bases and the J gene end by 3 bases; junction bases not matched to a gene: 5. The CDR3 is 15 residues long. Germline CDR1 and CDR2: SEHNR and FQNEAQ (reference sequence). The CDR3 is CASSLTGGALYEQYF. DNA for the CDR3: TGTGCCAGCAGCTTGACAGGGGGCGCCCTCTACGAGCAGTACTTC.

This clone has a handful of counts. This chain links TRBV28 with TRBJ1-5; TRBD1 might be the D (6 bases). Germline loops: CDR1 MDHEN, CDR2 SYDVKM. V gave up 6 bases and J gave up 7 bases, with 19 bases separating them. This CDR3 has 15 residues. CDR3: CASSSDRTYGQPQHF. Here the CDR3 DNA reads TGTGCCAGCAGCTCCGACAGGACATATGGGCAGCCCCAGCATTTT.

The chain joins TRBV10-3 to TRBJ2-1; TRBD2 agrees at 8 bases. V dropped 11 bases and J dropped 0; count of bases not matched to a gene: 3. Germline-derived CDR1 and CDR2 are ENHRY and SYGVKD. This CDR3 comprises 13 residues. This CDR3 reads CAVSGSSYNEQFF. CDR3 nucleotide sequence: TGTGCCGTGAGCGGGAGCTCCTACAATGAGCAGTTCTTC.

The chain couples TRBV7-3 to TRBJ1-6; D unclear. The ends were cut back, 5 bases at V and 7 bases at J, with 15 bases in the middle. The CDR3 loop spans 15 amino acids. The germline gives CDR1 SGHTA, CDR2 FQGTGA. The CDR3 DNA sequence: TGTGCCAGCAGCCTCTCGCGCAGGTTAAATTCACCCCTCCACTTT. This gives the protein CASSLSRRLNSPLHF.

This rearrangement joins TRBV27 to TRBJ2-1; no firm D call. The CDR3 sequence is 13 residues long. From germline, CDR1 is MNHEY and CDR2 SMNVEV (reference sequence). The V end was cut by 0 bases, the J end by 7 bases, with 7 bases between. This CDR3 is CASSLSRLNEQFF. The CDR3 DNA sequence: TGTGCCAGCAGTTTATCGCGCCTAAATGAGCAGTTCTTC.

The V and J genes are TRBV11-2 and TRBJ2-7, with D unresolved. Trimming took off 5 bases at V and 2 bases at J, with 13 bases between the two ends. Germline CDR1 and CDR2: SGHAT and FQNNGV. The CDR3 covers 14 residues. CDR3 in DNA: TGTGCCAGCAGCCAACGCGGTCCCACCTACGAGCAGTACTTC. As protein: CASSQRGPTYEQYF.

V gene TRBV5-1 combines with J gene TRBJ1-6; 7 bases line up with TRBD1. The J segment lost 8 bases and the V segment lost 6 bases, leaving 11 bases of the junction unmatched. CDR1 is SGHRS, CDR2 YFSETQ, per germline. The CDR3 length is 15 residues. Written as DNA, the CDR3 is TGCGCCAGCACTCCCGGGACAGAGAATTATTCACCCCTCCACTTT. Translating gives CASTPGTENYSPLHF. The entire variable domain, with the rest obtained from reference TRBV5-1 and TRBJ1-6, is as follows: KAGVTQTPRYLIKTRGQQVTLSCSPISGHRSVSWYQQTPGQGLQFLFEYFSETQRNKGNFPGRFSGRQFSNSRSEMNVSTLELGDSALYLCASTPGTENYSPLHFGNGTRLTVT.

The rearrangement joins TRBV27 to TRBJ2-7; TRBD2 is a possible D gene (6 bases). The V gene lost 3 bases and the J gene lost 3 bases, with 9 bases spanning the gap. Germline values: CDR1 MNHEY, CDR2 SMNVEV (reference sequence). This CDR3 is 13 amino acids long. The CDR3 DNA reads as TGTGCCAGCAGTTTTTTCGGGGGCTACGAGCAGTACTTC. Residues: CASSFFGGYEQYF.

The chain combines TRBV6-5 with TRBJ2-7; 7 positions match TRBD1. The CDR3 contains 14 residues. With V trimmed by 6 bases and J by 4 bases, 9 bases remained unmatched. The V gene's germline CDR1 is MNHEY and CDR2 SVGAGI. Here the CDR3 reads CASSTDRWMYEQYF. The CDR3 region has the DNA TGTGCCAGCAGCACGGACAGGTGGATGTACGAGCAGTACTTC.

CDR3 DNA sequence: TGTGCAAGTCGCTTAGAAACGGGGGACAGAATGGGCTACGAGCAGTACTTC. Translating it yields CASRLETGDRMGYEQYF. The chain recombines TRBV12-2 with TRBJ2-7; the D call of TRBD1 is as the table states it, not checked on the DNA. TRBV12-2 is tagged as a pseudogene. The CDR3 is 17 amino acids.

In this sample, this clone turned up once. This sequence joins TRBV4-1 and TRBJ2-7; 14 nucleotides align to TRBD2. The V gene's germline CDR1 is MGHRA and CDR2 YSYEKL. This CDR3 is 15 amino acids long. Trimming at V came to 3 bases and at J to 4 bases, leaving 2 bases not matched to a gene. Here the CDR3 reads CASSQTSGRVYEQYF. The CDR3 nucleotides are TGCGCCAGCAGCCAGACTAGCGGGAGGGTGTACGAGCAGTACTTC.

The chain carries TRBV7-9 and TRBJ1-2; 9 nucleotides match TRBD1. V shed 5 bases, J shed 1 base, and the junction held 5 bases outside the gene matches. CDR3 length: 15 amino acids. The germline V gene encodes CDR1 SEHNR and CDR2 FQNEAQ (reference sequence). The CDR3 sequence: CASSPKDRGNYGYTF. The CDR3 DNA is TGTGCCAGCAGCCCAAAGGACAGGGGTAACTATGGCTACACCTTC.

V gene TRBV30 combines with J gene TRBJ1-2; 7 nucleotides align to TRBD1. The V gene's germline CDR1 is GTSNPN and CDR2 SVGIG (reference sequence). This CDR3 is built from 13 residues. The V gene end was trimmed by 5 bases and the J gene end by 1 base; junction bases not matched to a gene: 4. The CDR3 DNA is TGTGCCTGGGACGGGACAGATAACTATGGCTACACCTTC. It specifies CAWDGTDNYGYTF.

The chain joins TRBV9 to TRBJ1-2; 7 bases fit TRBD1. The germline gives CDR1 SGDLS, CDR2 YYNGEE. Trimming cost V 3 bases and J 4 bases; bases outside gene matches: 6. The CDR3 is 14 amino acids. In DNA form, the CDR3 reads TGTGCCAGCAGCGACAGGGGATCTCCCTATGGCTACACCTTC. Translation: CASSDRGSPYGYTF.